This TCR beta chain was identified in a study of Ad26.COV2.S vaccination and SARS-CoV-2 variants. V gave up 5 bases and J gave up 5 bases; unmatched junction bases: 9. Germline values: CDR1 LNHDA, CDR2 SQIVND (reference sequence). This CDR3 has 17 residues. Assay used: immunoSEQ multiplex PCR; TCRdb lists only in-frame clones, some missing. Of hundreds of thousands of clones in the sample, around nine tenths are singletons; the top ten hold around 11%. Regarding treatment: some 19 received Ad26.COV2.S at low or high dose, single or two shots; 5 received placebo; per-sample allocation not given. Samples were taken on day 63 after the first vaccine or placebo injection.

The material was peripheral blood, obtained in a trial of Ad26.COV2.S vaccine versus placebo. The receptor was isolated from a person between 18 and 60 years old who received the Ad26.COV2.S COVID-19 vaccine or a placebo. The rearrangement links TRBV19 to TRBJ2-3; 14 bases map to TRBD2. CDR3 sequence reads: CASSLRTSGRWRDTQYF. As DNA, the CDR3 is TGTGCCAGTAGTCTAAGGACTAGCGGGAGGTGGAGAGATACGCAGTATTTT.